This T cell receptor (beta chain) derives from a study of Ad26.COV2.S vaccination and SARS-CoV-2 variants. Study-level background: Ad26.COV2.S shots went into the muscle once or twice, 56 days apart.

Trimming shortened V by 0 bases and J by 3 bases, and 9 bases separated the two germline ends. The CDR3 is 14 amino acids. Germline assignment: CDR1 SGHNT and CDR2 YYREEE (reference sequence). The treatment was: around 19 received Ad26.COV2.S at low or high dose, single or two shots; 5 received placebo; per-sample allocation not given. At day 63 after the first vaccine or placebo injection, samples were drawn. Generated by immunoSEQ multiplex PCR, the TCRdb table keeps only in-frame clones and is missing some. The sample lists hundreds of thousands of clones, less than 90% occurring once. The specimen comprised peripheral blood, sampled in a trial of Ad26.COV2.S vaccine versus placebo. This receptor was taken from a person aged 18-65 years who received the Ad26.COV2.S COVID-19 vaccine or a placebo. The rearrangement links TRBV5-4 to TRBJ2-5; possible D gene TRBD2, 5 bases. The CDR3 is CASSLGGVEETQYF. CDR3 bases: TGTGCCAGCAGCTTGGGGGGAGTGGAAGAGACCCAGTACTTC.